This T cell receptor (beta chain) was recorded in a study of T-cell memory formation after mild COVID-19. Study-wide results and limits: The SARS-CoV-2 specificity of second-wave clones reaching peak at day 37 remained unverified.

The sample holds a few counts of this clonotype. Its antigen is unidentified. Trimming cost V 4 bases and J 3 bases; bases outside gene matches: 15. Germline CDR1 is SGHTA and CDR2 is FQGNSA. This CDR3 contains 20 residues. A single record per CDR3 protein comes from TCRdb applying MiXCR to the 5' RACE reads. Among 350,000 to 500,000 distinct CDR3 sequences listed, roughly 18% were seen once. The V call is TRBV7-2, the J call TRBJ2-2; the match to TRBD2 covers 12 bases. This clonotype originated in a man aged 18 to 35 who had mild COVID-19 (a few samples of this study predate the infection). Cell type and time point are not known. The sequencing input was PBMCs or a T cell subset sorted from them (not recorded which). DNA for the CDR3: TGTGCCAGCAGCTCCCTAGTCTGGGCTAGCGGGGGGGCGGACACCGGGGAGCTGTTTTTT. As protein: CASSSLVWASGGADTGELFF.